This is a list of T cell receptor beta chains from one sample in a study of blood T cells in healthy people across ages. TCRdb reprocessed the 5' RACE reads with MiXCR, giving one entry per CDR3 protein. The profile shows hundreds of thousands of distinct CDR3 sequences, 45% to 55% of them singletons. Source material: blood. These receptor sequences come from a man older than 75 in good health. Each CDR3 is given with its conserved first and last residue. D genes are given only for firm matches. The size of a clone is reported for some rows only, either as once, few or many, or as a class for expanded clones.

len,abundance,d_gene,j_gene,v_gene,CDR3nt,CDR3aa
15,.,TRBD1,TRBJ1-1,TRBV7-2,TGTGCCAGCAGCTCACAGGGGACCATGAACACTGAAGCTTTCTTT,CASSSQGTMNTEAFF
14,many,.,TRBJ2-1,TRBV11-2,TGTGCCAGCAGCTTAGATCCATCCTACAATGAGCAGTTCTTC,CASSLDPSYNEQFF
15,few,.,TRBJ1-5,TRBV6-2/TRBV6-3,TGTGCCACCACGCAGACCCTTAATAGCAATCAGCCCCAGCATTTT,CATTQTLNSNQPQHF
16,.,TRBD2,TRBJ2-5,TRBV7-2,TGTGCCAGCAGCTTAGGGACTAGCGGGAGGGCACGGACCCAGTACTTC,CASSLGTSGRARTQYF
13,once,.,TRBJ2-7,TRBV20-1,TGCAGTGCTAGAGATGGACCTAGGGGCGAGCAGTACTTC,CSARDGPRGEQYF
13,many,.,TRBJ2-1,TRBV7-9,TGTGCCAGCAGCTTAGACGGGCACAATGAGCAGTTCTTC,CASSLDGHNEQFF
14,.,.,TRBJ1-2,TRBV11-2,TGTGCCAGCAGTTCGCGAGGGACGGCTATCGGCTACACCTTC,CASSSRGTAIGYTF
13,few,.,TRBJ2-7,TRBV20-1,TGCAGTGCTAGAGAAGGGGTTTTCTACGAGCAGTACTTC,CSAREGVFYEQYF
16,.,.,TRBJ2-6,TRBV7-8,TGTGCCAGCAGCTTAGAGACAGCCTCTGGGGCCAACGTCCTGACTTTC,CASSLETASGANVLTF
16,.,TRBD2,TRBJ2-1,TRBV20-1,TGCAGTGCTAGAGATTTTCGAGCGGGGGCCACGGGGGAGCAGTTCTTC,CSARDFRAGATGEQFF
17,.,TRBD1,TRBJ2-3,TRBV3-1,TGTGCCAGCAGCCAACACACGGACAGGGTCAACACAGATACGCAGTATTTT,CASSQHTDRVNTDTQYF
15,.,TRBD1,TRBJ2-7,TRBV6-1,TGTGCCAGCAAAGCCGGGACAGGAGACTCCTACGAGCAGTACTTC,CASKAGTGDSYEQYF
13,many,.,TRBJ2-5,TRBV7-9,TGTGCCAGCAGCTTACGGGGCGGAGAGACCCAGTACTTC,CASSLRGGETQYF
13,.,.,TRBJ2-5,TRBV4-3,TGCGCCAGCAGCCAAGATATCGCCGAGACCCAGTACTTC,CASSQDIAETQYF
16,few,TRBD2,TRBJ2-3,TRBV7-3,TGTGCCAGCAGCCTCGGACTAGCGGCCTTCACAGATACGCAGTATTTT,CASSLGLAAFTDTQYF
15,many,TRBD2,TRBJ2-1,TRBV6-5,TGTGCCAGCAGTTACGGCGGGAGGGCTGTAAATGAGCAGTTCTTC,CASSYGGRAVNEQFF
11,.,.,TRBJ2-5,TRBV20-1,TGCAGTGCTGGGTCCCAAGAGACCCAGTACTTC,CSAGSQETQYF
15,.,.,TRBJ2-5,TRBV20-1,TGCAGTGCTCAACTGGTGGGGGGTGTGCAAGAGACCCAGTACTTC,CSAQLVGGVQETQYF
12,.,.,TRBJ2-7,TRBV6-2/TRBV6-3,TGTGCCAGCAGTTTAGTAGCCCACGAGCAGTACTTC,CASSLVAHEQYF
14,.,TRBD2,TRBJ2-7,TRBV5-6,TGTGCCAGCAACCCACTAGCGGTCCCATACGAGCAGTACTTC,CASNPLAVPYEQYF
16,once,TRBD1,TRBJ1-1,TRBV3-1,TGTGCCAGCAGCCGGATCGAAGGGGGCTTCGACACTGAAGCTTTCTTT,CASSRIEGGFDTEAFF
13,few,.,TRBJ2-5,TRBV29-1,TGCAGCGTTGACAGGAGTGGGCAAGAGACCCAGTACTTC,CSVDRSGQETQYF
13,.,.,TRBJ2-7,TRBV3-1,TGTGCCAGCAGCCATAGGGCCGGTTACGAGCAGTACTTC,CASSHRAGYEQYF
12,.,.,TRBJ1-1,TRBV29-1,TGCAGCGCGTGGAGGGCGAGGGCTGAAGCTTTCTTT,CSAWRARAEAFF
13,.,.,TRBJ2-7,TRBV18,TGTGCCAGCTCATTTACAACGGGGCCCGAGCAGTACTTC,CASSFTTGPEQYF
12,few,.,TRBJ2-7,TRBV29-1,TGCAGCGTTGCCAAAGGAGGGTCGGAGCAGTACTTC,CSVAKGGSEQYF
13,.,.,TRBJ1-1,TRBV7-3,TGTGCCAGCAGCAGACACATCAACACTGAAGCTTTCTTT,CASSRHINTEAFF
14,.,.,TRBJ2-2,TRBV7-2,TGTGCCAGCAGCAAACAGGGAGGCACCGGGGAGCTGTTTTTT,CASSKQGGTGELFF
15,.,.,TRBJ1-1,TRBV6-2/TRBV6-3,TGTGCCAGCAGATCGGACAGCTTCATTAACACTGAAGCTTTCTTT,CASRSDSFINTEAFF
15,many,.,TRBJ1-4,TRBV27,TGTGCCAGCAGTAAAGTACAGGGAGGGGATGAAAAACTGTTTTTT,CASSKVQGGDEKLFF
13,.,.,TRBJ2-3,TRBV7-2,TGTGCCAGCAGCCCAGCTAGCACAGATACGCAGTATTTT,CASSPASTDTQYF
15,.,TRBD2,TRBJ2-1,TRBV12-3/TRBV12-4,TGTGCCAGCAGGGCCGCGGGGGGGCCCTCCAATGAGCAGTTCTTC,CASRAAGGPSNEQFF
15,.,.,TRBJ2-3,TRBV5-5,TGTGCCAGCAGCCCCCGGGCCCAGGGCACAGATACGCAGTATTTT,CASSPRAQGTDTQYF
11,.,.,TRBJ2-1,TRBV7-2,TGTGCCAGCTCGGGGGTATATGAGCAGTTCTTC,CASSGVYEQFF
16,.,TRBD1,TRBJ2-5,TRBV29-1,TGCAGCGTTGAAGATCCGGGACAGGGGGCAACCGAGACCCAGTACTTC,CSVEDPGQGATETQYF
12,.,.,TRBJ2-1,TRBV7-8,TGTGCCAGCAGCTTATCGTTAACAGGGCAGTTCTTC,CASSLSLTGQFF
13,.,TRBD1,TRBJ2-3,TRBV28,TGTGCCATTAACCGGGACAGGGGGGATACGCAGTATTTT,CAINRDRGDTQYF
15,.,.,TRBJ1-1,TRBV7-9,TGTGCCAGCAGCTTAGCGCGGGGGCCGAACACTGAAGCTTTCTTT,CASSLARGPNTEAFF
13,.,.,TRBJ1-4,TRBV7-9,TGTGCCAGCAGCGGAGGGGAAGACGAAAAACTGTTTTTT,CASSGGEDEKLFF
14,.,TRBD2,TRBJ2-1,TRBV9,TGTGCCAGCAGCGTGGTTAGCGGGAGTAATGAGCAGTTCTTC,CASSVVSGSNEQFF
12,.,.,TRBJ2-6,TRBV29-1,TGCAGCGTAGGAGTGGGGGCCAACGTCCTGACTTTC,CSVGVGANVLTF
12,.,TRBD1,TRBJ2-5,TRBV20-1,TGCAGTGCTCCGGACAGGGCCGAGACCCAGTACTTC,CSAPDRAETQYF
14,.,.,TRBJ1-6,TRBV25-1,TGTGCCAGCACTCCGACGGGGTATAATTCACCCCCCCACTTT,CASTPTGYNSPPHF
13,.,.,TRBJ2-7,TRBV27,TGTGCCAGCAGTTTTAGTAGGGGCTACGAGCAGTACTTC,CASSFSRGYEQYF